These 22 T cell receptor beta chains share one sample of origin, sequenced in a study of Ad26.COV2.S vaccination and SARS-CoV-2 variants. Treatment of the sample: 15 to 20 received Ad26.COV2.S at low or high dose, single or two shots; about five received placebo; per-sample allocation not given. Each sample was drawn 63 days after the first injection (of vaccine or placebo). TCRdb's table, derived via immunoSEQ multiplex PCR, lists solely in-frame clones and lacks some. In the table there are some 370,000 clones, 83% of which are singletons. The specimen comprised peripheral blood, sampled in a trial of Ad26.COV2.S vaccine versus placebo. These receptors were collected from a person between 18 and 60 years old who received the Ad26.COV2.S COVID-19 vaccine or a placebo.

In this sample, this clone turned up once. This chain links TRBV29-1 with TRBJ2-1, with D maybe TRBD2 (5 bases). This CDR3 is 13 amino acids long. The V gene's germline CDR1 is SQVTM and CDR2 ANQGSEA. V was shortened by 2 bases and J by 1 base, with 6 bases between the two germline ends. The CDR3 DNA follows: TGCAGCGTTGAACGGGGATCCTACAATGAGCAGTTCTTC. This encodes CSVERGSYNEQFF.

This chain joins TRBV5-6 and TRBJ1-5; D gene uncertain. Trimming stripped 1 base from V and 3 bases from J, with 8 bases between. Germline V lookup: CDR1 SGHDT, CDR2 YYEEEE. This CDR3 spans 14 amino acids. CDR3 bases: TGTGCCAGCAGCTTGAGTCGTTTCAATCAGCCCCAGCATTTT. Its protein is CASSLSRFNQPQHF.

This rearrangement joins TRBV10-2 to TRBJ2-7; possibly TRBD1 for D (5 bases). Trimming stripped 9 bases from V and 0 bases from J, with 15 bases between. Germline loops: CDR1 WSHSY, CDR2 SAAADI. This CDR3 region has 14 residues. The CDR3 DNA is TGCGCCAGTAACCACCAGGGTACCTCCTACGAGCAGTACTTC. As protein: CASNHQGTSYEQYF.

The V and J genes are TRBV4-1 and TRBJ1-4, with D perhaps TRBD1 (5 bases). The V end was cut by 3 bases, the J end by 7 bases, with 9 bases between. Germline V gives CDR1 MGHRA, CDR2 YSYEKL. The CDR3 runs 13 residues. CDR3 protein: CASSQGRGEKLFF. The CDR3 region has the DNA TGCGCCAGCAGCCAGGGGAGGGGTGAAAAACTGTTTTTT.

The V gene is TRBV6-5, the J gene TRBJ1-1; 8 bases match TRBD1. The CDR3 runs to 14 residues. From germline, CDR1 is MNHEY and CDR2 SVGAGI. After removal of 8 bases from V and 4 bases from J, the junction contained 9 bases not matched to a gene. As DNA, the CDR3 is TGTGCCAGCCGGACAGGGTCTAGGAGCACTGAAGCTTTCTTT. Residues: CASRTGSRSTEAFF.

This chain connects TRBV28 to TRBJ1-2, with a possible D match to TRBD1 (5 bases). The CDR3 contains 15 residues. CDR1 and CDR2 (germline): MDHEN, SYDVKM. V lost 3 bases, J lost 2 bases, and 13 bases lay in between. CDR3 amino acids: CASSFGTALNYGYTF. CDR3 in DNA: TGTGCCAGCAGTTTTGGGACGGCTCTCAACTATGGCTACACCTTC.

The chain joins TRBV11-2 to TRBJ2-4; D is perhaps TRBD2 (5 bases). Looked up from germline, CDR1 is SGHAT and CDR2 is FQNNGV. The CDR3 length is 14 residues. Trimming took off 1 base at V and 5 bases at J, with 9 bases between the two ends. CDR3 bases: TGTGCCAGCAGCTTAGTACTAGGCCAAAACATTCAGTACTTC. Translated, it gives CASSLVLGQNIQYF. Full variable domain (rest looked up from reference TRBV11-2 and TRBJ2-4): EAGVAQSPRYKIIEKRQSVAFWCNPISGHATLYWYQQILGQGPKLLIQFQNNGVVDDSQLPKDRFSAERLKGVDSTLKIQPAKLEDSAVYLCASSLVLGQNIQYFGAGTRLSVL.

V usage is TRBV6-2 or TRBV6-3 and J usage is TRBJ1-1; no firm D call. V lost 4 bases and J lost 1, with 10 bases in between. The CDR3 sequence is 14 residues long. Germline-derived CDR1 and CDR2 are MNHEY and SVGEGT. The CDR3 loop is CASSSNFPNTEAFF. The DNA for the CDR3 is TGTGCCAGCAGTTCGAACTTCCCGAACACTGAAGCTTTCTTT.

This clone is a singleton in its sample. As DNA, the CDR3 is TGCGCCAGCAGCTTGACCCTAGACTATGGCTACACCTTC. Residues: CASSLTLDYGYTF. The V call is TRBV5-1, the J call TRBJ1-2; unclear D gene. This CDR3 spans 13 amino acids. From germline, CDR1 is SGHRS and CDR2 YFSETQ. V lost 1 base and J lost 3, with 7 bases in between.

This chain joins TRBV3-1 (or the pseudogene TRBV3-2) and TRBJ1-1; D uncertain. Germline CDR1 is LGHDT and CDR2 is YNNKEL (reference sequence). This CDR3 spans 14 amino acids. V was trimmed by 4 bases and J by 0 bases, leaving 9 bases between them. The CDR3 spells CASSPVLLNTEAFF. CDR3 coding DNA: TGTGCCAGCAGCCCCGTTCTTTTGAACACTGAAGCTTTCTTT.

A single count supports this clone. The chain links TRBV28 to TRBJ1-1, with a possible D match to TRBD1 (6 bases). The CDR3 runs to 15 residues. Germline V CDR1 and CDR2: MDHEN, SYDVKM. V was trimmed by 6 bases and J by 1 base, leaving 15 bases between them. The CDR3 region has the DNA TGTGCCAGCAGCCCACAGGGATCGGGGAACACTGAAGCTTTCTTT. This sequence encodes CASSPQGSGNTEAFF.

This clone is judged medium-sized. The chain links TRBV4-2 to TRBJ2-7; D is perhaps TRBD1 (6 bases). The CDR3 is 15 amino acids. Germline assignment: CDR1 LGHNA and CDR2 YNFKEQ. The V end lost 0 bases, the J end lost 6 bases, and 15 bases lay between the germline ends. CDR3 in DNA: TGTGCCAGCAGCCAAGATGAAGGGGGAGTGGGCGAGCAGTACTTC. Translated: CASSQDEGGVGEQYF.

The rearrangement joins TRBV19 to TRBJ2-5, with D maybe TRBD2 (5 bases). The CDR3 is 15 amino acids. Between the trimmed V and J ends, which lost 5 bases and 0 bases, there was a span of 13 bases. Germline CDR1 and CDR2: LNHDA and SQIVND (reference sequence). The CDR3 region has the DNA TGTGCCAGTAGTTTCGGGATTCTGAACCAAGAGACCCAGTACTTC. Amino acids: CASSFGILNQETQYF. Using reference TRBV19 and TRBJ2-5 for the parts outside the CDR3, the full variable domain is DGGITQSPKYLFRKEGQNVTLSCEQNLNHDAMYWYRQDPGQGLRLIYYSQIVNDFQKGDIAEGYSVSREKKESFPLTVTSAQKNPTAFYLCASSFGILNQETQYFGPGTRLLVL.

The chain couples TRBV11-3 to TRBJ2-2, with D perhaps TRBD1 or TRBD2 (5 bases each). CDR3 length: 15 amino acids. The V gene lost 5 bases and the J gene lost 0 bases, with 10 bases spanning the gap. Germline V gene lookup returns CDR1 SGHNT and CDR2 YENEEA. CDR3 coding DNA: TGTGCCAGCAGCCTGGGGGACGCGAACACCGGGGAGCTGTTTTTT. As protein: CASSLGDANTGELFF. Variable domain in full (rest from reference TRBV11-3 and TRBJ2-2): EAGVVQSPRYKIIEKKQPVAFWCNPISGHNTLYWYLQNLGQGPELLIRYENEEAVDDSQLPKDRFSAERLKGVDSTLKIQPAELGDSAVYLCASSLGDANTGELFFGEGSRLTVL.

The CDR3 protein is CASSRDGISGANVLTF. In DNA form, the CDR3 reads TGTGCCAGCAGCCGGGACGGCATATCGGGGGCCAACGTCCTGACTTTC. The chain joins TRBV5-4 to TRBJ2-6; D tentatively fits TRBD1 or TRBD2 (5 bases each). There are 16 residues in the CDR3. CDR1 and CDR2 (germline): SGHNT, YYREEE (reference sequence). V was trimmed by 4 bases and J by 4 bases, leaving 15 bases between them.

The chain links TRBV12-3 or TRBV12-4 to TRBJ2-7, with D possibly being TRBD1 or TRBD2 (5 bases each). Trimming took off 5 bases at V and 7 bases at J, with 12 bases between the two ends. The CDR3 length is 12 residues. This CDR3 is CASSRTGTEQYF. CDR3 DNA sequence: TGTGCCAGCAGTCGGACCGGGACGGAGCAGTACTTC.

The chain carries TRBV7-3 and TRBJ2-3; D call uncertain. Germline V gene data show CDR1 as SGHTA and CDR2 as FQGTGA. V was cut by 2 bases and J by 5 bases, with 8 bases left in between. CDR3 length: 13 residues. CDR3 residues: CASSLGVGDTQYF. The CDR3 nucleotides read TGTGCCAGCAGCTTAGGAGTAGGAGATACGCAGTATTTT.

CDR3 in DNA: TGTGCCAGCAGTGAAGGATCGGACTTCATGAACACTGAAGCTTTCTTT. It codes for CASSEGSDFMNTEAFF. This chain joins TRBV2 and TRBJ1-1; no firm D call. Trimming stripped 1 base from V and 0 bases from J, with 12 bases between. The CDR3 is made up of 16 amino acids. The germline gives CDR1 SNHLY, CDR2 FYNNEI.

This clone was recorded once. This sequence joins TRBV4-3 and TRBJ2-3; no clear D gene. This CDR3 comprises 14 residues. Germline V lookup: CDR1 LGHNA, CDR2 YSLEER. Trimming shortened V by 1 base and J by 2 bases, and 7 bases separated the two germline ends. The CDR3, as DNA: TGCGCCAGCAGCCAAGCCCTACACACAGATACGCAGTATTTT. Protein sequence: CASSQALHTDTQYF.

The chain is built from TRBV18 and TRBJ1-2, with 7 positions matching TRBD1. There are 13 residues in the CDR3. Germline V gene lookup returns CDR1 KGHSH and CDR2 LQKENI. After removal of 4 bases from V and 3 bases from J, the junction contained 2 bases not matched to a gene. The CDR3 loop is CASSQGADYGYTF. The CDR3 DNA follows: TGTGCCAGCTCACAGGGGGCGGACTATGGCTACACCTTC.

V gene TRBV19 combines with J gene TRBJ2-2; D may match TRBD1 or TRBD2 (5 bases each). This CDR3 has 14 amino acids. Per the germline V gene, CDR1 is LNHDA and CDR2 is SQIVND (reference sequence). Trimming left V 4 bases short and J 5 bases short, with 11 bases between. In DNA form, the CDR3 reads TGTGCCAGTAGTAGAGGCAGGGAGACCGGGGAGCTGTTTTTT. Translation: CASSRGRETGELFF.

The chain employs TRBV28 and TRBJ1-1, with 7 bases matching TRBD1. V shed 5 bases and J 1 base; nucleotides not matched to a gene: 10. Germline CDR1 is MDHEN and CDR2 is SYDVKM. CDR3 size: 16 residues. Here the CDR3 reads CASSPAGTAKNTEAFF. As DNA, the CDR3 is TGTGCCAGCAGTCCAGCAGGGACAGCAAAGAACACTGAAGCTTTCTTT.